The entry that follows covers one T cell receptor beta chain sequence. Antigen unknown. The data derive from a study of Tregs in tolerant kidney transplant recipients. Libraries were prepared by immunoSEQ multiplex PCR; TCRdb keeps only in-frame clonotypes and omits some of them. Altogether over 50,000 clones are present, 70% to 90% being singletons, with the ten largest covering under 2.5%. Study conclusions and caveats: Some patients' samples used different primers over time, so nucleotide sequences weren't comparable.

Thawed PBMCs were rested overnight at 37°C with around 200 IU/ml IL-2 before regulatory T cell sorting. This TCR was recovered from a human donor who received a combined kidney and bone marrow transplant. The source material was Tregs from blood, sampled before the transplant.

The chain's CDR3 is CASSLAGTASYEQYF. The CDR3, as DNA: TGTGCCAGCAGCCTCGCCGGGACAGCCTCCTACGAGCAGTACTTC. This rearrangement joins TRBV7-2 to TRBJ2-7; 7 positions match TRBD1. V shed 5 bases and J 0 bases; nucleotides not matched to a gene: 7. The CDR3 totals 15 residues. Germline CDR1 is SGHTA and CDR2 is FQGNSA.